This record looks at one T cell receptor beta chain sequence and its context. No antigen is known for it. Over 9 ml of fresh peripheral blood supplied the PBMCs. The data derive from a study of T cells in Graves' hyperthyroidism and ophthalmopathy. General observations from the study: Blood shared most expanded thyroid clonotypes above 0.001.

Amplified TCR beta CDR3 regions derived from RNA transcripts. The TCR CDR3 first-round RT-PCR relied on the HTBI primer set. TCRdb redid the calling of the multiplex PCR reads with MiXCR, one entry per CDR3 protein. The table lists fewer than 800,000 distinct CDR3 sequences, around 17% of them singletons, with under 10% in the top ten. The sequence was collected from a man aged 18 to 35 with Graves' hyperthyroidism. Input material: blood.

The CDR3 is CASSQDVVGQGTYEQYF. CDR3 DNA sequence: TGTGCCAGCAGCCAAGATGTCGTGGGACAGGGGACCTACGAGCAGTACTTC. The chain carries TRBV3-1 and TRBJ2-7; 10 nucleotides line up with TRBD1. Germline CDR1 is LGHDT and CDR2 is YNNKEL (reference sequence). The CDR3 loop spans 17 amino acids. The ends lost 0 bases at V and 2 bases at J; junction bases unmatched: 7.